This T cell receptor (beta chain) derives from a study of blood T cell dynamics during melanoma immunotherapy. The protocol was immunoSEQ multiplex PCR, while the TCRdb copy is restricted to in-frame clones and leaves out a portion. The sample carries 17,000 or so clones, about 80% recorded once. Trimming left V 6 bases short and J 7 bases short, with 16 bases between. In germline, CDR1 is MRHNA, CDR2 SNTAGT. The CDR3 has 15 residues. Time point defined: pre-treatment baseline. This specimen was blood, taken from a patient treated with checkpoint blockade. The chain uses TRBV6-4 and TRBJ1-6; possibly TRBD1 for D (5 bases). This receptor was obtained from a human donor with melanoma. The CDR3 nucleotides read TGTGCCAGCAGATTGACAGACTCGGGGAATTCACCCCTCCACTTT. Protein: CASRLTDSGNSPLHF.